This is a list of T cell receptor beta chains from one sample in a study of cytomegalovirus exposure and HLA in healthy donors. Clones were read by immunoSEQ multiplex PCR, and TCRdb kept only the in-frame ones, dropping some. This repertoire shows 110,000 to 150,000 clones, roughly 77% found once; its top ten account for about 4%. The specimen sequenced was PBMCs. All receptors derive from a male donor in good health and CMV-seronegative. The conserved cysteine and the conserved F or W are not part of the CDR3 here.

TRBJ2-1 11 TRBV19 ASRLAGVAEQF
TRBJ1-5 13 TRBV9 ASSVGLLRNQPQH
TRBJ1-5 12 TRBV29-1 SVVETGGNQPQH
TRBJ2-1 13 TRBV6-4 ASSDSSGSYNEQF
TRBJ2-5 12 TRBV2 ASRDDRAQETQY
TRBJ2-2 14 TRBV5-5 ASSLAGGPGTGELF
TRBJ1-1 11 TRBV12-5 ASGLGGSTEAF
TRBJ2-7 13 TRBV18 ASSPPEAGAREQY
TRBJ2-7 12 TRBV19 ASSITGGYYEQY
TRBJ2-7 13 TRBV21-1 ASTRMGQPTYEQY
TRBJ2-5 10 TRBV6-1 ASSEPQKTQY
NA 12 TRBV6-1 ASNPRGSSYEQY
TRBJ2-3 14 TRBV7-9 SSSSGLAGVGDTQY
TRBJ1-6 13 TRBV9 ASSVAGGPSSPLH
TRBJ1-5 15 TRBV5-6 ASSSYTGGGGNQPQH
TRBJ2-4 12 TRBV7-2 ASSLGGGGNIQY
TRBJ2-5 12 TRBV29-1 SVDVGRQEETQY
TRBJ2-2 13 TRBV4-2 ASSQPRRGTGELF
TRBJ2-7 11 TRBV11-2 ASSFEGAGEQY
TRBJ2-7 14 TRBV7-9 SSRSTTGGSVYEQY
TRBJ2-3 8 TRBV20-1 SATTDTQY
TRBJ2-7 16 TRBV27 ASSPRLAGGLQVDEQY
TRBJ1-2 11 TRBV7-9 ASSLMGAWGYT
TRBJ2-7 11 TRBV11-1 ASSNGQTYEQY
TRBJ1-2 13 TRBV6-5 ATRGTASINYGYT
TRBJ2-5 12 TRBV25-1 ASSVTARGETQY
TRBJ2-1 13 TRBV27 ASSLSAGGLDEQF
TRBJ2-1 11 TRBV5-1 ASSLGVGGEQF
TRBJ2-5 13 TRBV5-4 ASSPAVSRRETQY
TRBJ1-2 14 TRBV9 ASSVGEGMANYGYT
NA 13 TRBV6-5 ASSYSSGFYYEQY
TRBJ2-5 12 TRBV7-2 ASSFTGLGETQY
TRBJ2-5 12 TRBV7-9 ASSIRRGQETQY
TRBJ1-5 13 TRBV5-1 ASSPGGTTNQPQH
TRBJ2-1 13 TRBV7-9 ASSLRGQGTGEQF
TRBJ2-1 13 TRBV11-2 ASSSSRGSYNEQF
TRBJ2-2 15 TRBV4-1 ASSRTSGRAETGELF
TRBJ2-7 11 TRBV6-6 ASRPLVGYEQY
TRBJ1-2 12 TRBV2 ASSELTGGYGYT
TRBJ2-7 13 TRBV18 ASSPATGSPYEQY
TRBJ1-1 13 TRBV7-6 ASTEWGTGQTEAF
TRBJ2-1 12 TRBV15 ATSRGQGMYEQF
TRBJ2-5 12 TRBV4-3 ASSHSGLGETQY